This T cell receptor beta chain was observed in a study of blood T cell repertoires in COVID-19. Participants were aged roughly 18 to 90 years from 20 to 30 US areas. The CDR3 has 14 residues. Losses at the gene ends were 4 bases for V and 5 bases for J; bases not matched to a gene: 5. The germline CDR1 and CDR2 sequences are SGHRS and YFSETQ. The table came from immunoSEQ multiplex PCR; TCRdb's copy has only in-frame clones and leaves some out. The sample lists 300,000 to 350,000 clones, 90% occurring once. This sequence was found in a woman aged 18-29 years with acute COVID-19. What was sequenced was PBMCs or T cells enriched from blood (not recorded which). V gene TRBV5-1 combines with J gene TRBJ2-1; 8 bases fit TRBD1. The CDR3 DNA reads TGCGCCAGCAGCCCCGACAGGGGCGACAATGAGCAGTTCTTC. This sequence encodes CASSPDRGDNEQFF.